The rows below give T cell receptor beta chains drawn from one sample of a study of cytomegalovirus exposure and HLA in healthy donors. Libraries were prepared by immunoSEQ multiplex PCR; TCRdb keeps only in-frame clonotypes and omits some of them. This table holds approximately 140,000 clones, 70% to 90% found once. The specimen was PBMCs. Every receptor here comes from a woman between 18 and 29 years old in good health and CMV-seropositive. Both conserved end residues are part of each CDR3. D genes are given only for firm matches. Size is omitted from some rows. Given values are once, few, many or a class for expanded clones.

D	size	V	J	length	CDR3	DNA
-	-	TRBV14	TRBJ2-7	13	CASSPQGYHEQYF	TGTGCCAGCAGCCCACAGGGATATCACGAGCAGTACTTC
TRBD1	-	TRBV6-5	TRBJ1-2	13	CASSYVTGGGYTF	TGTGCCAGCAGTTACGTGACAGGGGGCGGCTACACCTTC
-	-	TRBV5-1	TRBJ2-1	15	CASSPRWEGVDEQFF	TGCGCCAGCAGCCCAAGGTGGGAGGGGGTCGATGAGCAGTTCTTC
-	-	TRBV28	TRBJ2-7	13	CASSLQGGGEQYF	TGTGCCAGCAGTCTACAGGGAGGGGGCGAGCAGTACTTC
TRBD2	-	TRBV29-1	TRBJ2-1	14	CSVSLAGSYNEQFF	TGCAGCGTTTCTCTAGCGGGGTCCTACAATGAGCAGTTCTTC
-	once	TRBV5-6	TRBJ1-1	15	CASSLVEGLGAEAFF	TGTGCCAGCAGCTTGGTAGAAGGTTTAGGGGCTGAAGCTTTCTTT
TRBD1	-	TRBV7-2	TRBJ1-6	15	CASSLTGQVYSPLHF	TGTGCCAGCAGCCTTACGGGACAGGTCTATTCACCCCTCCACTTT
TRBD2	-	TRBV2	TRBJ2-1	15	CASSPAGGSYNEQFF	TGTGCCAGCAGCCCAGCGGGGGGGTCCTACAATGAGCAGTTCTTC
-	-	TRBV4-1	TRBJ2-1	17	CASSLKGLGQPRDEQFF	TGCGCCAGCAGCCTTAAGGGACTGGGACAGCCCAGGGATGAGCAGTTCTTC
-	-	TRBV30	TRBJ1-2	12	CAWDARGYGYTF	TGTGCCTGGGATGCACGCGGCTATGGCTACACCTTC
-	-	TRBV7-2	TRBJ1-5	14	CASSPQGGGKPQHF	TGTGCCAGCAGCCCGCAAGGAGGAGGGAAGCCCCAGCATTTT
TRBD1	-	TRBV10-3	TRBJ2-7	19	CAISESSSRGQGKFNEQYF	TGTGCCATCAGTGAGTCGAGCTCTCGGGGACAGGGGAAATTCAACGAGCAGTACTTC
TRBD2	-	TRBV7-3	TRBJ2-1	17	CASSLRLAATTRNEQFF	TGTGCCAGCAGCTTAAGACTAGCGGCAACCACGAGAAATGAGCAGTTCTTC
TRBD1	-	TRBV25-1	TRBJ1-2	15	CASSELGQGAGGYTF	TGTGCCAGCAGTGAATTGGGACAGGGGGCGGGAGGCTACACCTTC
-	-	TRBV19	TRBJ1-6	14	CASSIWEGNSPLHF	TGTGCCAGTAGTATATGGGAGGGTAACTCACCCCTCCACTTT
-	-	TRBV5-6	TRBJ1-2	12	CASSLGLVGYTF	TGTGCCAGCAGCTTGGGACTGGTTGGCTACACCTTC
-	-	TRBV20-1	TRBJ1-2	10	CTAVWAGYTF	TGCACCGCCGTCTGGGCTGGCTACACCTTC
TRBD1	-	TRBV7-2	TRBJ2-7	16	CASSPWTGPSSYEQYF	TGTGCCAGCAGCCCATGGACAGGCCCCAGCTCCTACGAGCAGTACTTC
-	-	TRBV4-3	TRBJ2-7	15	CASSQVWGPSYEQYF	TGCGCCAGCAGCCAAGTTTGGGGCCCCAGCTACGAGCAGTACTTC
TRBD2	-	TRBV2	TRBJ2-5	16	CASSATLAGGRETQYF	TGTGCCAGCAGTGCAACACTAGCGGGGGGGCGAGAGACCCAGTACTTC
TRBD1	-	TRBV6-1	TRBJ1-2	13	CASKRQGTYGYTF	TGTGCCAGCAAGCGACAGGGAACCTATGGCTACACCTTC
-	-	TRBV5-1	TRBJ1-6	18	CASSLETVRGSGNSPLHF	TGCGCCAGCAGCTTGGAGACGGTCCGGGGTAGTGGCAATTCACCCCTCCACTTT
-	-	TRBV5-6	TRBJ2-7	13	CASSWSRVYEQYF	TGTGCCAGCAGCTGGTCCAGGGTATACGAGCAGTACTTC
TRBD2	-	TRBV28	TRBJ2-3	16	CASSRGLAVSTDTQYF	TGTGCCAGCAGTAGGGGACTAGCGGTAAGCACAGATACGCAGTATTTT
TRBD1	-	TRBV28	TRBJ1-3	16	CASSSDRESSGNTIYF	TGTGCCAGCAGTTCCGACAGGGAGAGCTCTGGAAACACCATATATTTT
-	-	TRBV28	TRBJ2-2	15	CASSLWYRDTGELFF	TGTGCCAGCAGTTTATGGTACAGAGACACCGGGGAGCTGTTTTTT
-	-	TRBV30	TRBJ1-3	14	CAWSELRIRNTIYF	TGTGCCTGGAGTGAGCTTAGAATACGAAACACCATATATTTT
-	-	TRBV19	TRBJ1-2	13	CASSWGANYGYTF	TGTGCCAGTAGCTGGGGAGCTAACTATGGCTACACCTTC
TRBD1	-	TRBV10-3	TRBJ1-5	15	CAISEDPGGGQPQHF	TGTGCCATCAGTGAGGACCCAGGGGGTGGGCAGCCCCAGCATTTT
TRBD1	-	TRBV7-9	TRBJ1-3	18	CASRSTGTGGFSGNTIYF	TGTGCCAGCAGGTCAACCGGGACAGGGGGCTTCTCTGGAAACACCATATATTTT
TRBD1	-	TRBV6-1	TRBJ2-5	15	CASILPRTGRETQYF	TGTGCCAGCATTCTACCTAGGACAGGGAGGGAGACCCAGTACTTC
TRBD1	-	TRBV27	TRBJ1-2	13	CASSSGQGGGYTF	TGTGCCAGCAGTTCCGGACAGGGCGGCGGCTACACCTTC
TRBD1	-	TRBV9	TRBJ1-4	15	CASSARTGETEKLFF	TGTGCCAGCAGCGCGCGGACAGGCGAAACCGAAAAACTGTTTTTT
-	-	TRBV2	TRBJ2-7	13	CATQGGYSYEQYF	TGTGCCACACAGGGAGGGTATTCCTACGAGCAGTACTTC
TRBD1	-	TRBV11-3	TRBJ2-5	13	CASSPTGEQTQYF	TGTGCCAGCAGTCCGACAGGGGAACAGACCCAGTACTTC
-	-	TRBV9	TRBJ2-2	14	CASSGGRGTGELFF	TGTGCCAGCAGCGGGGGTAGGGGCACCGGGGAGCTGTTTTTT
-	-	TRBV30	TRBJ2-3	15	CAWSVGGGGPDTQYF	TGTGCCTGGAGTGTTGGTGGGGGGGGCCCTGATACGCAGTATTTT
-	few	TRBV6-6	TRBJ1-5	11	CASRSRASMHF	TGTGCCAGCAGATCCAGGGCGTCGATGCATTTT
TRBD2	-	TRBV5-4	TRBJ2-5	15	CASSLEGTSDVPQYF	TGTGCCAGCAGCTTGGAAGGGACTAGCGATGTTCCCCAGTACTTC
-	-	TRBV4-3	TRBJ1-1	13	CASSQDMSTEAFF	TGCGCCAGCAGCCAAGACATGAGCACTGAAGCTTTCTTT
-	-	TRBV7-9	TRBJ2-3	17	CASSLGSGHDERDTQYF	TGTGCCAGCAGCTTAGGGAGCGGGCACGATGAACGAGATACGCAGTATTTT